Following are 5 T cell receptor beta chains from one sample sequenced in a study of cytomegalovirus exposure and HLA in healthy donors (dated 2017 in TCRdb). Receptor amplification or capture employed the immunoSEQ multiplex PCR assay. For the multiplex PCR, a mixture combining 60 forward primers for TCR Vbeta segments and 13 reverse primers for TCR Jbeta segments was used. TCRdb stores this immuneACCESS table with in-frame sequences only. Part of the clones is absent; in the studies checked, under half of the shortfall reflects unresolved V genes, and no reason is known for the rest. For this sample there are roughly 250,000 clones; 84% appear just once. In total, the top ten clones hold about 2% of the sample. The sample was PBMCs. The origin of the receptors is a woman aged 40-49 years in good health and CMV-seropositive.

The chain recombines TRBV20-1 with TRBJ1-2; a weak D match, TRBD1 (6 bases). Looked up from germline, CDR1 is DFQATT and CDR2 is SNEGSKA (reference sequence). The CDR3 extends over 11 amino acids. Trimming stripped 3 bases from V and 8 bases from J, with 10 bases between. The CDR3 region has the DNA TGCAGTGCTAGTTCAGGGGACGGCTACACCTTC. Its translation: CSASSGDGYTF.

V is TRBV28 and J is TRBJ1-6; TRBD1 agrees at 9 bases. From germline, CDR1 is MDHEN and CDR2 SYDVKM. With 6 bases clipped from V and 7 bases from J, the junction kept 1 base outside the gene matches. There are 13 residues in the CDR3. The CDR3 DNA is TGTGCCAGCAGAGGACAGGGGAATTCACCCCTCCACTTT. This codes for CASRGQGNSPLHF.

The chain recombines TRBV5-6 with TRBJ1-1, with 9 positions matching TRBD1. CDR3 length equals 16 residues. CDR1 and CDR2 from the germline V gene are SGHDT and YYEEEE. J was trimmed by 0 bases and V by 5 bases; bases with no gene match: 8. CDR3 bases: TGTGCCAGCAGGACGGACAGGGGCCCCCTGAACACTGAAGCTTTCTTT. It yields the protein CASRTDRGPLNTEAFF.

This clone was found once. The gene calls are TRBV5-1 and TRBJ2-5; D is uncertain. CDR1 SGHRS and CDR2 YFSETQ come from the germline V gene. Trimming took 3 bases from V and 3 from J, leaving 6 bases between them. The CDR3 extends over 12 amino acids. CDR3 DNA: TGCGCCAGCAGCTCTCGGGAAGAGACCCAGTACTTC. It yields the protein CASSSREETQYF.

CDR3 sequence: CASRRSRQFTDTQYF. DNA of the CDR3: TGTGCCAGCAGGCGTTCAAGACAGTTCACAGATACGCAGTATTTT. This chain joins TRBV2 and TRBJ2-3; D might be TRBD1 (5 bases). From germline, CDR1 is SNHLY and CDR2 FYNNEI. The length of the CDR3 is 15 residues. The ends were cut back, 6 bases at V and 2 bases at J, with 15 bases in the middle.